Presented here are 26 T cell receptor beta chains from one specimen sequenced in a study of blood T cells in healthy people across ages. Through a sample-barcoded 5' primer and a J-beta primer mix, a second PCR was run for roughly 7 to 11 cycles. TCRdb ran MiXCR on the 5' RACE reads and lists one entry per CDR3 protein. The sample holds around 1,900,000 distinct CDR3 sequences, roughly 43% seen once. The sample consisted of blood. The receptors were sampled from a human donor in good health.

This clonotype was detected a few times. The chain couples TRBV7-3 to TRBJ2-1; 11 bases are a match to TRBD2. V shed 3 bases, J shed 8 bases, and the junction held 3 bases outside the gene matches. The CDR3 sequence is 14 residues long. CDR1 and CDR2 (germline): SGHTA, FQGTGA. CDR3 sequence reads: CASSFSGGDDEQFF. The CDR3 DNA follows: TGTGCCAGCAGCTTTAGCGGGGGGGATGATGAGCAGTTCTTC. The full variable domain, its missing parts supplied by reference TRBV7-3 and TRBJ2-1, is GAGVSQTPSNKVTEKGKYVELRCDPISGHTALYWYRQSLGQGPEFLIYFQGTGAADDSGLPNDRFFAVRPEGSVSTLKIQRTERGDSAVYLCASSFSGGDDEQFFGPGTRLTVL.

The CDR3 spells CASSLNGYGNLDTEAFF. DNA of the CDR3: TGTGCCAGCAGTTTAAACGGCTACGGAAACTTGGACACTGAAGCTTTCTTT. This chain links TRBV12-3 or TRBV12-4 with TRBJ1-1, with D unclear. The CDR3 is 17 residues long. The V gene lost 2 bases and the J gene lost 3 bases, with 19 bases spanning the gap.

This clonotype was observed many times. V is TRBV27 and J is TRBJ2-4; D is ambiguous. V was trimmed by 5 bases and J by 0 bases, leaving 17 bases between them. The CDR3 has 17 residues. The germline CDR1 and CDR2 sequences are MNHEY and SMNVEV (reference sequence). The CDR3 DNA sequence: TGTGCCAGCAGTCCCGACCCCACGCTATTAGCCAAAAACATTCAGTACTTC. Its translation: CASSPDPTLLAKNIQYF.

The CDR3 sequence is CASSGEAEANYGYTF. DNA for the CDR3: TGTGCCAGCAGTGGGGAGGCGGAAGCTAACTATGGCTACACCTTC. This chain links TRBV2 with TRBJ1-2, with D unresolved. With 4 bases removed from V and 0 bases from J, the gap between germline ends came to 12 bases. Germline values: CDR1 SNHLY, CDR2 FYNNEI. The CDR3 is made up of 15 amino acids.

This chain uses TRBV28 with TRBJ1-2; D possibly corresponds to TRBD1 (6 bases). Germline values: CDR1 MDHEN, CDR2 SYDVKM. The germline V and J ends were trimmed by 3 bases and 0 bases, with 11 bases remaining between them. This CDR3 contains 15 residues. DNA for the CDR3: TGTGCCAGCAGTTTGCCGCAGGGGTCTAACTATGGCTACACCTTC. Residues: CASSLPQGSNYGYTF.

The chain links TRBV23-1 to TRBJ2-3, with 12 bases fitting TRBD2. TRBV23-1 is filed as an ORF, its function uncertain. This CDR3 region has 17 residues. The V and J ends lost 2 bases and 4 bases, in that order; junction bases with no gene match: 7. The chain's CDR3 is CASSQPLAGGLPDTQYF. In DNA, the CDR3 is TGCGCCAGCAGTCAACCCCTAGCGGGGGGGCTGCCAGATACGCAGTATTTT.

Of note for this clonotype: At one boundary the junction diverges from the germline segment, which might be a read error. CDR3 sequence reads: CASCFGAQSSGNTIYF. CDR3 DNA: TGCGCCAGCTGCTTCGGGGCACAATCCTCTGGAAACACCATATATTTT. V is TRBV9 and J is TRBJ1-3; D might be TRBD1 (5 bases). This CDR3 spans 16 amino acids. Germline V gene lookup returns CDR1 SGDLS and CDR2 YYNGEE.

The chain's CDR3 is CASSIRANEQFF. Here the CDR3 DNA reads TGTGCCAGCTCAATAAGGGCCAATGAGCAGTTCTTC. J is TRBJ2-1 and V is TRBV6-2 or TRBV6-3, with D unresolved. This CDR3 is built from 12 residues. Deletions cut 8 bases from V and 6 bases from J, with 11 bases between. Germline lookup yields CDR1 MNHEY and CDR2 SVGEGT.

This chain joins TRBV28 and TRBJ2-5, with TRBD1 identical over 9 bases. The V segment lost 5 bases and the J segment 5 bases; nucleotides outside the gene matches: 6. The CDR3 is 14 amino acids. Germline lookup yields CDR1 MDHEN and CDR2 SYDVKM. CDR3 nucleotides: TGTGCCAGCAGTCGACGGACAGGGGCGGAGACCCAGTACTTC. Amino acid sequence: CASSRRTGAETQYF. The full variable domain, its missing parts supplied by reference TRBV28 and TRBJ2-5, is DVKVTQSSRYLVKRTGEKVFLECVQDMDHENMFWYRQDPGLGLRLIYFSYDVKMKEKGDIPEGYSVSREKKERFSLILESASTNQTSMYLCASSRRTGAETQYFGPGTRLLVL.

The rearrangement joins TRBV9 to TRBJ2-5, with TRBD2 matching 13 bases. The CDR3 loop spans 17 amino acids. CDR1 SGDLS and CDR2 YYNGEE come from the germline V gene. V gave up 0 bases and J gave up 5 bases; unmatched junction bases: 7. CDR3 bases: TGTGCCAGCAGCGTAGGAGGACTAGCGGGGGTTAGGGAGACCCAGTACTTC. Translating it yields CASSVGGLAGVRETQYF.

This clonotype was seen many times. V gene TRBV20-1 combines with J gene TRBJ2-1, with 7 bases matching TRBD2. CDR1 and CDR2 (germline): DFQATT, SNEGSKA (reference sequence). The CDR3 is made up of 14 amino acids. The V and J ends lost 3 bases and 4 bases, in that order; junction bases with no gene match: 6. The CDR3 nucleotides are TGCAGTGCTAGTGGGCTAGCGGATTACAATGAGCAGTTCTTC. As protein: CSASGLADYNEQFF.

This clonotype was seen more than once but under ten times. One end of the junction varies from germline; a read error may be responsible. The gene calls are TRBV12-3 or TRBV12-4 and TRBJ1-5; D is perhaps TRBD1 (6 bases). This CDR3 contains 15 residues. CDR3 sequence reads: CASSSTGYSDQPQHF. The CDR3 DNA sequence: TGTGCCAGCAGTTCAACAGGGTATAGCGATCAGCCCCAGCATTTT.

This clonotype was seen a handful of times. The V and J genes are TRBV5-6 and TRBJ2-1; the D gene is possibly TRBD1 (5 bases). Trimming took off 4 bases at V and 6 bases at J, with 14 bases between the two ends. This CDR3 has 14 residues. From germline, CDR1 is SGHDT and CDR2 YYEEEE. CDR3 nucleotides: TGTGCCAGCAGCCCTCTTGACAGCACCAATGAGCAGTTCTTC. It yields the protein CASSPLDSTNEQFF.

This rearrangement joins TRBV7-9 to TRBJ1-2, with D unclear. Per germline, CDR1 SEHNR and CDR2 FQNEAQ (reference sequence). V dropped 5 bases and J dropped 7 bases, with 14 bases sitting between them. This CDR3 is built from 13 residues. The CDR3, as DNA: TGTGCCAGCAGCCCGCTGTTAGGGCGTGGCTACACCTTC. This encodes CASSPLLGRGYTF. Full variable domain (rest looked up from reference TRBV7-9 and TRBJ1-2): DTGVSQNPRHKITKRGQNVTFRCDPISEHNRLYWYRQTLGQGPEFLTYFQNEAQLEKSRLLSDRFSAERPKGSFSTLEIQRTEQGDSAMYLCASSPLLGRGYTFGSGTRLTVV.

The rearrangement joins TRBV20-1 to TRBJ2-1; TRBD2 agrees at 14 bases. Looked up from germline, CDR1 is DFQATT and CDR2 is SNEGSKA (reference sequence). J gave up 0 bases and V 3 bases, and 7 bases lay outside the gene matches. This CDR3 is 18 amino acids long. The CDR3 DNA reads TGCAGTGCTAGGCGGACTAGCGGGGGGCTGAGCTCCTACAATGAGCAGTTCTTC. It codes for CSARRTSGGLSSYNEQFF.

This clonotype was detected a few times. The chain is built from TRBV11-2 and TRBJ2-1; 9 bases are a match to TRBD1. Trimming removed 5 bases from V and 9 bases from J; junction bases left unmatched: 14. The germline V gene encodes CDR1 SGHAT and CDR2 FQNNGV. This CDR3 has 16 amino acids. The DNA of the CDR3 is TGTGCCAGCAGCGGGGGACAGGGAAATATAGGTGGTGAGCAGTTCTTC. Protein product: CASSGGQGNIGGEQFF. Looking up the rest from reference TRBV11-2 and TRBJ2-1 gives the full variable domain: EAGVAQSPRYKIIEKRQSVAFWCNPISGHATLYWYQQILGQGPKLLIQFQNNGVVDDSQLPKDRFSAERLKGVDSTLKIQPAKLEDSAVYLCASSGGQGNIGGEQFFGPGTRLTVL.

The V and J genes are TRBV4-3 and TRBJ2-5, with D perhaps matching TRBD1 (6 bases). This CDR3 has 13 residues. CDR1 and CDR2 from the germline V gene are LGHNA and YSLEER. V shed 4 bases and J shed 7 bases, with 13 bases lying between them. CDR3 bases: TGCGCCAGCAGCCTAAGGACAGACCTGACCCAGTACTTC. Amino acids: CASSLRTDLTQYF.

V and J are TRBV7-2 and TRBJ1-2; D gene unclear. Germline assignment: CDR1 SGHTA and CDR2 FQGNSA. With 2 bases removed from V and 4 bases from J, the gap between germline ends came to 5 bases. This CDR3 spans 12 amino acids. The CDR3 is CTSSLTAYGYTF. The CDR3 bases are TGTACCAGCAGCTTAACGGCCTATGGCTACACCTTC.

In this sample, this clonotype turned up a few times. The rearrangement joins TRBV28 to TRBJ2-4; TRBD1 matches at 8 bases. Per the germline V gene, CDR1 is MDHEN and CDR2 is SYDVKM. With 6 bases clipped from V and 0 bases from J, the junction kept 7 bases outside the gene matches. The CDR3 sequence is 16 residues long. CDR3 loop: CASSPTGVIAKNIQYF. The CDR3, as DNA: TGTGCCAGCAGCCCGACAGGGGTCATAGCCAAAAACATTCAGTACTTC.

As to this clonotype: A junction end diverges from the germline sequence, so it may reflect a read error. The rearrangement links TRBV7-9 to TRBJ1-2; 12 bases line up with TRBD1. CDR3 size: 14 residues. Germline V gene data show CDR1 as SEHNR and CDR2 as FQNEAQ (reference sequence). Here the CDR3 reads CASSTGQGASGHTF. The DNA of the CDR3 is TGTGCCAGCAGCACGGGACAGGGGGCTTCTGGCCACACCTTC. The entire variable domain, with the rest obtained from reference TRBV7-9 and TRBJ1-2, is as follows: DTGVSQNPRHKITKRGQNVTFRCDPISEHNRLYWYRQTLGQGPEFLTYFQNEAQLEKSRLLSDRFSAERPKGSFSTLEIQRTEQGDSAMYLCASSTGQGASGHTFGSGTRLTVV.

CDR3 sequence (DNA): TGTGCCAGCAGCATCGCGGACAGGGAGTTCACTGAAGCTTTCTTT. This translates into CASSIADREFTEAFF. The rearrangement links TRBV21-1 to TRBJ1-1; the table's TRBD1 call for D was not verified on the DNA. TRBV21-1 is a recognized pseudogene. The CDR3 runs to 15 residues.

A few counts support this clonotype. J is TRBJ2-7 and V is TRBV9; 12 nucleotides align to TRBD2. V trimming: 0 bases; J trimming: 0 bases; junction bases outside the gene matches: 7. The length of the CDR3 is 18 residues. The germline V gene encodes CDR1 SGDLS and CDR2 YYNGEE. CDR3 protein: CASSVDLLAGGSSYEQYF. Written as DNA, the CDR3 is TGTGCCAGCAGCGTAGATCTACTAGCGGGGGGAAGCTCCTACGAGCAGTACTTC.

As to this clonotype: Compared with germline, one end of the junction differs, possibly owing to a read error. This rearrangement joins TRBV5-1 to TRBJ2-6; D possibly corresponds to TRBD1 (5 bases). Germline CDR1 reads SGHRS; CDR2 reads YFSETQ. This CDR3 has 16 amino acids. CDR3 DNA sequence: TGCGCCAGCAGCTTGGGGAGAAACTCTGGGGCCAACGTCCCGACTTTC. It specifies CASSLGRNSGANVPTF.

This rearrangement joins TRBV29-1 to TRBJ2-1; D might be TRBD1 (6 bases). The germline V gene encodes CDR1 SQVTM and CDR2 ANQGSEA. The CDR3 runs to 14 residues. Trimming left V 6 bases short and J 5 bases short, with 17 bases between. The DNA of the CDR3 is TGCAGCGTCCTTCGACAGGAGGCCCACAATGAGCAGTTCTTC. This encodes CSVLRQEAHNEQFF.

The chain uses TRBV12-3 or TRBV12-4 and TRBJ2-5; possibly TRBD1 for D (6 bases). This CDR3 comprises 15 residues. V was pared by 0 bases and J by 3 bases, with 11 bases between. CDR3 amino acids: CASSLAWTAEETQYF. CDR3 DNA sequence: TGTGCCAGCAGTTTAGCGTGGACAGCCGAAGAGACCCAGTACTTC.

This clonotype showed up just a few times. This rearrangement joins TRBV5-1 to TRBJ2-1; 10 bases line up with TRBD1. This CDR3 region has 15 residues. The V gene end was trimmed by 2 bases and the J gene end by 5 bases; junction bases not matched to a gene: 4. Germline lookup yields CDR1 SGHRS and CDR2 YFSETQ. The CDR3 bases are TGCGCCAGCAGCTTTCCCGGGACAGGGGACAATGAGCAGTTCTTC. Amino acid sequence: CASSFPGTGDNEQFF.